This T cell receptor (beta chain) was retrieved from a study of CXCR3-negative and CXCR3-positive naive CD8 T cells. All TRB cDNA libraries came from 5' RACE performed with UMI labels. No DNA is given; TCRdb re-called the 5' RACE reads and lists each CDR3 protein once. Seen in this sample are about 150,000 distinct CDR3 sequences; the ten most common clones hold around 0.28%. This CDR3 contains 18 residues. CDR1 and CDR2 from the germline V gene are DFQATT and SNEGSKA (reference sequence). General study findings and limits: The study found more hydrophobic TRB CDR3s in CXCR3-positive naive cells than in CXCR3-negative naive cells.

Details on this clonotype: Antigen specificity is unknown.

Sequenced sample: naive CXCR3+ CD8+ T cells from blood. Subset reported: CD45RO-CCR7+CD27+CD95- naive CD8+ T cells expressing CXCR3 (TNR3+). This sequence was found in a human donor in good health. Some clones in this sample may be carry-over from other donors' samples. The V and J genes are TRBV20-1 and TRBJ1-6; TCRdb indicates TRBD1, and absent DNA this call remains unverified. CDR3 region: CSARGGGIFTTYNSPLHF.